These T cell receptor beta chains were read from a single sample in a study of cytomegalovirus exposure and HLA in healthy donors. Only in-frame clones appear in the TCRdb table, and some are missing; sequencing was by immunoSEQ multiplex PCR. The sample contains fewer than 250,000 clones, over 80% of which appear only once. The sequencing sample was made of PBMCs. The receptors come from a woman under 30 in good health and CMV-seronegative. CDR3s include the opening cysteine and the closing phenylalanine or tryptophan. D genes are given only for firm matches. Only some rows state a clone size, as once, few, many or a class for expanded clones.

v_call	j_call	cdr3_length	clone_size	d_call	cdr3_aa	cdr3_nt
TRBV5-4	TRBJ1-3	14	-	TRBD1	CASSLDRAGNTIYF	TGTGCCAGCAGCTTAGACAGGGCAGGAAACACCATATATTTT
TRBV6-5	TRBJ2-7	15	-	-	CASSYSGGFSYEQYF	TGTGCCAGCAGTTACTCGGGCGGGTTCTCCTACGAGCAGTACTTC
TRBV5-5	TRBJ1-1	14	-	-	CASSQGVGGTEAFF	TGTGCCAGCAGCCAAGGAGTGGGTGGCACTGAAGCTTTCTTT
TRBV19	TRBJ2-7	13	-	-	CASSPRASYEQYF	TGTGCCAGTAGTCCCCGGGCTTCCTACGAGCAGTACTTC
TRBV15	TRBJ2-7	17	-	-	CATSRGNGKGPTYEQYF	TGTGCCACCAGCAGAGGGAACGGGAAGGGGCCAACCTACGAGCAGTACTTC
TRBV25-1	TRBJ1-2	12	few	-	CASSDTNYGYTF	TGTGCCAGCAGTGACACTAACTATGGCTACACCTTC
TRBV2	TRBJ2-7	17	-	-	CASSEVVGQKNAYEQYF	TGTGCCAGCAGCGAAGTGGTCGGACAGAAGAACGCCTACGAGCAGTACTTC
TRBV30	TRBJ1-1	13	-	-	CAWSVAGVVEAFF	TGTGCCTGGAGTGTGGCAGGCGTCGTTGAAGCTTTCTTT
TRBV15	TRBJ1-1	14	-	TRBD1	CATSRDRAGTEAFF	TGTGCCACCAGCAGGGACAGGGCGGGCACTGAAGCTTTCTTT
TRBV11-2	TRBJ2-2	14	-	-	CASSLAGNTGELFF	TGTGCCAGCAGCTTAGCAGGCAATACCGGGGAGCTGTTTTTT